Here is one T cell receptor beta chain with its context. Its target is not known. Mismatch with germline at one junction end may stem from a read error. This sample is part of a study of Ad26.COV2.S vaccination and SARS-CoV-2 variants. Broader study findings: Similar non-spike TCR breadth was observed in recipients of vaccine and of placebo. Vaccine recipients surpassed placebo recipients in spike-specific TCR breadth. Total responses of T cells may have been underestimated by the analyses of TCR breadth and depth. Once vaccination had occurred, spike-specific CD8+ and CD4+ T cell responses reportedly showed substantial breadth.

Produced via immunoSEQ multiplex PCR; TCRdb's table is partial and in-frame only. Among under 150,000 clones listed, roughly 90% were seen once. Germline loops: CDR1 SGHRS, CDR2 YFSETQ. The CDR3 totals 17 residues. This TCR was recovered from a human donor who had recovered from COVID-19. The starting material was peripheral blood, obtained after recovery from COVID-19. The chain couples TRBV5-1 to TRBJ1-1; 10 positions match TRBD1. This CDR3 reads CASSLNPPGQGNAEAFF. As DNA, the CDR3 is TGCGCCAGCAGCCTGAACCCTCCGGGACAGGGGAACGCTGAAGCTTTCTTT.